The clone carrying this T cell receptor beta chain was found once. With 3 bases clipped from V and 1 base from J, the junction kept 1 base outside the gene matches. The length of the CDR3 is 14 residues. Per germline, CDR1 SGDLS and CDR2 YYNGEE. The sample belongs to a study of T cell changes during pregnancy in multiple sclerosis. Some clones are missing from TCRdb's copy, which holds only in-frame ones; the method was immunoSEQ multiplex PCR. The sample yields tens of thousands of clones, about 93% seen once. This chain links TRBV9 with TRBJ1-3; 7 nucleotides align to TRBD1. The clonotype originates from a female donor with multiple sclerosis, enrolled in a pregnancy study. The sample was CD4+ T cells from peripheral blood mononuclear cells, taken in the second trimester of pregnancy. The DNA for the CDR3 is TGTGCCAGCAGCGAACAGGGGTCTGGAAACACCATATATTTT. This encodes CASSEQGSGNTIYF.